This entry features one T cell receptor beta chain sequence. The specificity of this receptor is unknown. No much larger clone exists at a distance of one base, and base qualities are not known. These data belong to a study of Ad26.COV2.S vaccination and SARS-CoV-2 variants (dated by TCRdb to the early 2020s). Some background on the complete study: Donors in the vaccine arm were drawn from COV1001, a phase I-IIa trial of Ad26.COV2.S in healthy adults that was multicentre, randomized, double-blind and placebo-controlled. Ad26.COV2.S was administered intramuscularly at a dose of 5x10^10 or 1x10^11 viral particles, either as one shot or as two shots given 56 days apart. Sequencing of the TCRbeta repertoire served to evaluate the specificity and breadth of SARS-CoV-2-reactive T cell receptors following Ad26.COV2.S vaccination. The TCR-sequenced set comprised about 32 samples: about 19 Ad26.COV2.S vaccine recipients, 5 placebo recipients and 8 SARS-CoV-2 convalescent individuals. Participants in the trial were split at random into five groups of five each, receiving low-dose or high-dose Ad26.COV2.S once or twice, or else placebo on both occasions. Investigators remained blinded to trial group allocation during experiments and outcome assessment. General study outcomes and caveats: The study lacked the statistical power to compare responses across vaccine doses or regimens. After vaccination, substantial breadth of spike-specific CD8+ and CD4+ T cell responses was reported. Ad26.COV2.S recipients had higher spike-specific TCR breadth than placebo recipients (P = 0.0014). According to the authors, total T cell responses may have been underestimated by the TCR breadth and depth analyses. Vaccine and placebo recipients had similar non-spike TCR breadth, a finding consistent with the vaccine containing only spike.

In the germline V gene, CDR1 corresponds to SGHDT and CDR2 to YYEEEE. The cysteine opens and the phenylalanine closes a CDR3 of 15 amino acids. Just CDR3 DNA is preserved here, 45 bases in frame from base 1. V loses 6 bases, J loses 4 bases, and the germline ends lie 17 bases apart. The treatment or condition label on this specimen signifies: 19 received Ad26.COV2.S at low or high dose, single or two shots; a few received placebo; per-sample allocation not given. For vaccine and placebo recipients, the sequenced repertoires came from samples collected on day 63 after the first injection. Cohort 1b enrolled 20 to 30 adults aged 18-55 years at a single site in Boston, USA, between 29 July and 7 August 2020. Ad26.COV2.S consisted of a replication-incompetent adenovirus type 26 vector by which a prefusion-stabilized SARS-CoV-2 spike protein from the original Wuhan strain was expressed. The immunoSEQ Assay was the method used to sequence TCRbeta CDR3 regions. After extraction, genomic DNA underwent amplification by bias-controlled multiplex PCR, followed by high-throughput sequencing. On the authors' methods: Collapsing and filtering of sequences were performed to quantify the absolute abundance of each unique TCRbeta CDR3 region. T cell fraction was estimated by normalizing TCRbeta template counts to usable DNA, which was measured by amplifying reference genes present in all nucleated cells. Repertoire TCRs were annotated as SARS-CoV-2-specific when V gene, CDR3 amino acid sequence and J gene were exactly matched to a known reactive TCR set. The reference SARS-CoV-2 TCR set was obtained from MIRA and was filtered for enrichment in COVID-19-positive ImmuneCODE repertoires, whereby public or cross-reactive TCRs were removed. Using the MIRA antigens, annotated TCRs were further analysed by specific ORF or by position within an ORF. Depth was the summed frequency of annotated unique rearrangements, while breadth was defined as annotated unique rearrangements over total unique productive rearrangements. Two-sided Wilcoxon rank-sum tests were applied when comparing TCR breadth between groups. Sourced from immuneACCESS, this table was stored by TCRdb with only in-frame sequences that have V and J called. A share of the clones is absent; for the studies checked, an unresolved V gene accounts for under half, and the remainder has no known explanation. That table is the source of V, J and clone size, and D and trimming were worked out from the DNA. The sample table records over 400,000 clones; around 91% of these occur just once. The ten most abundant clones make up about 4.5% of the sample.

This chain is built from TRBV5-6 and TRBJ2-1; tentative D gene TRBD1, with 6 bases matching. Sequenced here: peripheral blood, sampled in a trial of Ad26.COV2.S vaccine versus placebo. This clonotype was obtained from a person between 18 and 60 years old who received the Ad26.COV2.S COVID-19 vaccine or a placebo. The DNA sequence follows: TGTGCCAGCACCCCCGGGACATATCCTTACAATGAGCAGTTCTTC. Translated, this is CASTPGTYPYNEQFF.